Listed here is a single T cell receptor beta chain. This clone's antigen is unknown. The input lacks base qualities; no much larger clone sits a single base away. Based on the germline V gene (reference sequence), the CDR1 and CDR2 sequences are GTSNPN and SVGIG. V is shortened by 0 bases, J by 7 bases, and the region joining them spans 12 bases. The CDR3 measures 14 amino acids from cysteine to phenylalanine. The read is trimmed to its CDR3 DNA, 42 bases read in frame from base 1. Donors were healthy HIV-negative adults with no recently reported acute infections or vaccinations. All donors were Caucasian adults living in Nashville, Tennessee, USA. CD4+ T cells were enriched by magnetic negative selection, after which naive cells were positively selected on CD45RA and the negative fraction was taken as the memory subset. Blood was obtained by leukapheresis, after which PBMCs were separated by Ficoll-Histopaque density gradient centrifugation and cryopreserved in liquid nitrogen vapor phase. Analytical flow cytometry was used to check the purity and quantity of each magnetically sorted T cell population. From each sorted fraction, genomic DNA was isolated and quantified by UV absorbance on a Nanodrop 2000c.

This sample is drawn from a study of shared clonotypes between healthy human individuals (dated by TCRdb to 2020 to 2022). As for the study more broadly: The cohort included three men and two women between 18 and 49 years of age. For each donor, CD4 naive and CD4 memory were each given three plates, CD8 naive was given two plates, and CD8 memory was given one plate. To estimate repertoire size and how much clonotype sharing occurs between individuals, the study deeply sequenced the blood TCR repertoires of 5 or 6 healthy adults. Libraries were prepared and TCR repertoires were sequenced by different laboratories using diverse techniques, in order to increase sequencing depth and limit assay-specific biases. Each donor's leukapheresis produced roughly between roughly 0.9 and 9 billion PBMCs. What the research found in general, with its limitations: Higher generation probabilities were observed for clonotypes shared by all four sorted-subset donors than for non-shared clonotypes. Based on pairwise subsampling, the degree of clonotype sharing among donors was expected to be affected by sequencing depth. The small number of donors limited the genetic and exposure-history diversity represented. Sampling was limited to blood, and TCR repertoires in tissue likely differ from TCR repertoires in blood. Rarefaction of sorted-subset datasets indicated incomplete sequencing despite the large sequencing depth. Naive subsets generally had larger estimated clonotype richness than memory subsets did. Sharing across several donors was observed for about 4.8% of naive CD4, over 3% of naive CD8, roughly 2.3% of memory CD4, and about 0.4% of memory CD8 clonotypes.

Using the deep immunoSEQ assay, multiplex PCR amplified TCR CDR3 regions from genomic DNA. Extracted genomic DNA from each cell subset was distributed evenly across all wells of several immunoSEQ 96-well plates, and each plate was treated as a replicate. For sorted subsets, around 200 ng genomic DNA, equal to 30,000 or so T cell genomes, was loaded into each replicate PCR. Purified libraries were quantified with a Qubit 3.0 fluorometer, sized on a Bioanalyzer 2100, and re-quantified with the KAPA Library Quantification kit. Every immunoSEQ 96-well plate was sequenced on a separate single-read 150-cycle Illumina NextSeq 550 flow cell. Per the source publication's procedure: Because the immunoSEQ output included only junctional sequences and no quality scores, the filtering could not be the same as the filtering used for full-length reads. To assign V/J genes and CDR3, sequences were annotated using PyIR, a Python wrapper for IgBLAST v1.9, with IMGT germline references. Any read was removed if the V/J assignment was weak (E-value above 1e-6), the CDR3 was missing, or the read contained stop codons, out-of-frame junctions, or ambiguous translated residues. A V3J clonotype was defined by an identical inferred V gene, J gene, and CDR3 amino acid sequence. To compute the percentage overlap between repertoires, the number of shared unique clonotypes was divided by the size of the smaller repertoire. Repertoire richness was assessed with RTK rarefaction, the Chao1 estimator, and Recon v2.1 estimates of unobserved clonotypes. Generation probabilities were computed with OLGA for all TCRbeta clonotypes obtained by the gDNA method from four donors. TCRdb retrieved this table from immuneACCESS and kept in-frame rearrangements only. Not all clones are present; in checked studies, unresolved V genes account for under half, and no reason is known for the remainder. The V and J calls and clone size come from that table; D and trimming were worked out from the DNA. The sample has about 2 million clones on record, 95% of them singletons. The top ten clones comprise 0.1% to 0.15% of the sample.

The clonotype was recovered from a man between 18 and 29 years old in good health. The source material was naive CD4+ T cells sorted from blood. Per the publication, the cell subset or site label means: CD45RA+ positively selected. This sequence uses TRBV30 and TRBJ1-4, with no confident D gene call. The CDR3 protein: CAWSVSSKAEKLFF. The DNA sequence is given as TGTGCCTGGAGTGTATCCAGTAAGGCTGAAAAACTGTTTTTT.